One and the same sample provided the 22 T cell receptor beta chains below, sequenced in a study of cytomegalovirus exposure and HLA in healthy donors. Vbeta (60) and Jbeta (13) primers were used in the PCR. Some clones are missing from TCRdb's copy, which holds only in-frame ones; the method was immunoSEQ multiplex PCR. Of about 52,000 clones listed, around 52% are singletons. Sequencing was done on a sample of PBMCs. The receptors here all came from a human donor in good health.

This clone was recorded only once. V is TRBV5-1 and J is TRBJ1-5, with D possibly being TRBD1 (6 bases). CDR1 and CDR2 from the germline V gene are SGHRS and YFSETQ. The V end lost 0 bases, the J end lost 6 bases, and 13 bases lay between the germline ends. This CDR3 spans 15 amino acids. The CDR3 DNA follows: TGCGCCAGCAGCTTGGCCGGGCAGGGGTCTCAGCCCCAGCATTTT. It translates to CASSLAGQGSQPQHF.

The chain is built from TRBV7-8 and TRBJ1-2; tentative D call: TRBD1 (6 bases). Germline CDR1 and CDR2: SGHVS and FQNEAQ. The length of the CDR3 is 15 residues. V was cut by 7 bases and J by 7 bases, with 22 bases left in between. CDR3 region: CASTEDSSIRRGYTF. CDR3 DNA: TGTGCCAGCACCGAGGACAGCTCCATTCGCCGTGGCTACACCTTC.

This clone came up a few times. The rearrangement links TRBV7-8 to TRBJ1-1; 7 nucleotides line up with TRBD1. The germline V gene has CDR1 SGHVS and CDR2 FQNEAQ. This CDR3 region has 18 residues. Germline trimming cut 5 bases from V and 4 bases from J; bases unmatched to any gene: 19. The CDR3 DNA follows: TGTGCCAGCAGCGCATACCGACAGGGACTTTCTCGTCCCACTGAAGCTTTCTTT. It specifies CASSAYRQGLSRPTEAFF.

The rearrangement uses TRBV15 and TRBJ2-3; 7 bases line up with TRBD1. Germline V gene data show CDR1 as LNHNV and CDR2 as YYDKDF (reference sequence). J lost 3 bases, V lost 3 bases, and 9 bases had no gene match. This CDR3 spans 16 amino acids. CDR3 loop: CATSSPPGRGTDTQYF. The CDR3 DNA reads as TGTGCCACCAGCAGTCCCCCTGGCAGGGGGACAGATACGCAGTATTTT.

The chain is built from TRBV7-9 and TRBJ2-7; a weak D match, TRBD1 (5 bases). Deletions cut 4 bases from V and 3 bases from J, with 7 bases between. The CDR3 totals 12 residues. Germline assignment: CDR1 SEHNR and CDR2 FQNEAQ (reference sequence). The CDR3 protein is CASSSRDYEQYF. The CDR3, as DNA: TGTGCCAGCAGCTCCAGGGACTACGAGCAGTACTTC.

A few counts support this clone. V gene TRBV6-1 combines with J gene TRBJ2-5; 7 positions match TRBD2. This CDR3 region has 15 residues. Germline trimming cut 7 bases from V and 7 bases from J; bases unmatched to any gene: 15. Germline V gene data show CDR1 as MNHNS and CDR2 as SASEGT. The CDR3 nucleotides are TGTGCCAGCATGAGAAGCGGGGCCACCCCGGGGACCCAGTACTTC. Translated, it gives CASMRSGATPGTQYF.

This rearrangement joins TRBV30 to TRBJ1-2, with TRBD1 identical over 7 bases. Per germline, CDR1 GTSNPN and CDR2 SVGIG (reference sequence). The V and J ends lost 4 bases and 4 bases, in that order; junction bases with no gene match: 15. This CDR3 is built from 16 residues. The CDR3 loop reads CAWIARGRQGGYGYTF. DNA of the CDR3: TGTGCCTGGATCGCTCGAGGGAGGCAGGGGGGCTATGGCTACACCTTC.

The chain uses TRBV4-2 and TRBJ1-2, with D perhaps TRBD1 (5 bases). The CDR3 has 14 residues. CDR1 is LGHNA and CDR2 is YNFKEQ in the germline V gene. V was shortened by 1 base and J by 0 bases, with 6 bases between the two germline ends. For the CDR3, the DNA is TGTGCCAGCAGCCAAGGACAGACTAACTATGGCTACACCTTC. Protein product: CASSQGQTNYGYTF.

The chain carries TRBV27 and TRBJ1-6, with 7 nucleotides matching TRBD1. CDR1 is MNHEY, CDR2 SMNVEV, per germline (reference sequence). The junction had 9 bases not matched to a gene; V was cut back by 8 bases and J by 8 bases. CDR3 size: 14 residues. The chain's CDR3 is CASSRDRAYSPLHF. DNA for the CDR3: TGTGCCAGCTCTAGGGACAGAGCTTATTCACCCCTCCACTTT.

This chain connects TRBV5-6 to TRBJ1-2; tentatively, D is TRBD1 (5 bases). Per the germline V gene, CDR1 is SGHDT and CDR2 is YYEEEE. The CDR3 consists of 15 residues. Between the trimmed V and J ends, which lost 3 bases and 8 bases, there was a span of 20 bases. The CDR3 coding sequence is TGTGCCAGCAGCTGGTGGGGGGGTCCATCCCCGGGCTACACCTTC. This codes for CASSWWGGPSPGYTF.

This clone was seen ten or more times. This rearrangement joins TRBV4-1 to TRBJ1-1; 8 nucleotides align to TRBD1. The CDR3 is 14 amino acids. Germline CDR1 and CDR2: MGHRA and YSYEKL. Unmatched junction bases numbered 8, after V lost 6 bases and J lost 5 bases. CDR3 amino acids: CASSRQGAGTEAFF. CDR3 in DNA: TGCGCCAGCAGTCGCCAGGGGGCAGGGACTGAAGCTTTCTTT.

This clone turned up a few times. The chain links TRBV7-3 to TRBJ2-3, with 9 bases lining up with TRBD2. The CDR3 totals 17 residues. V dropped 2 bases and J dropped 4; count of bases not matched to a gene: 10. Germline-derived CDR1 and CDR2 are SGHTA and FQGTGA. This CDR3 reads CASSLSRAGGVADTQYF. In nucleotides, the CDR3 is TGTGCCAGCAGCTTATCAAGGGCGGGGGGGGTCGCAGATACGCAGTATTTT.

The chain uses TRBV4-1 and TRBJ2-7; 10 bases line up with TRBD1. The junction had 9 bases not matched to a gene; V was cut back by 4 bases and J by 3 bases. Germline V CDR1 and CDR2: MGHRA, YSYEKL. The CDR3 is made up of 16 amino acids. CDR3 loop: CASSLSVGQGVYEQYF. The CDR3 bases are TGCGCCAGCAGCCTCTCGGTTGGACAGGGGGTCTACGAGCAGTACTTC.

This clone was seen once. V is TRBV6-5 and J is TRBJ2-7, with 8 bases matching TRBD2. The CDR3 contains 15 residues. J gave up 3 bases and V 10 bases, and 14 bases lay outside the gene matches. The germline V gene has CDR1 MNHEY and CDR2 SVGAGI. The CDR3 DNA is TGTGCCACGGGGGGGCGGGAGCGGCCTAACTACGAGCAGTACTTC. Translation gives CATGGRERPNYEQYF.

This clone was counted between two and nine times. The rearrangement joins TRBV14 to TRBJ1-6; D not resolved. The CDR3 is made up of 14 amino acids. Trimming removed 0 bases from V and 7 bases from J, with 7 bases in between. The V gene's germline CDR1 is SGHDN and CDR2 FVKESK. CDR3 in amino acids: CASSQDLSNSPLHF. CDR3 DNA sequence: TGTGCCAGCAGCCAAGATTTGTCGAATTCACCCCTCCACTTT.

The chain links TRBV27 to TRBJ1-1; 7 bases are a match to TRBD1. The CDR3 is 15 residues long. V was pared by 5 bases and J by 0 bases, with 6 bases of the junction left unmatched. Per germline, CDR1 MNHEY and CDR2 SMNVEV (reference sequence). CDR3 DNA sequence: TGTGCCAGCAGTGTAGGGGGCAACATGAACACTGAAGCTTTCTTT. It codes for CASSVGGNMNTEAFF.

The chain carries TRBV10-3 and TRBJ2-1; D is possibly TRBD2 (7 bases). V was shortened by 7 bases and J by 5 bases, with 15 bases between the two germline ends. CDR3 length: 14 residues. Germline V gene sequence: CDR1 ENHRY, CDR2 SYGVKD. The CDR3 here is CAITRGGRDNEQFF. The CDR3 DNA reads TGTGCCATCACGCGCGGGGGCCGAGACAATGAGCAGTTCTTC.

This chain links TRBV23-1 with TRBJ2-6, with D possibly matching TRBD2 (6 bases). TRBV23-1 falls under the ORF class, with uncertain function. V was trimmed by 6 bases and J by 0 bases, leaving 12 bases between them. This CDR3 has 16 amino acids. For the CDR3, the DNA is TGCGCCAGCAGACGCATCGGGAGCTCTGGGGCCAACGTCCTGACTTTC. This codes for CASRRIGSSGANVLTF.

With respect to this clone: The sample has other DNA sequences that encode this CDR3 too. This rearrangement joins TRBV6-5 to TRBJ1-1, with 7 nucleotides matching TRBD1. This CDR3 region has 14 residues. Germline CDR1 and CDR2: MNHEY and SVGAGI. V gave up 4 bases and J gave up 2 bases; unmatched junction bases: 4. Written as DNA, the CDR3 is TGTGCCAGCAGTTCTAGACAGGGAAACACTGAAGCTTTCTTT. This sequence encodes CASSSRQGNTEAFF.

This rearrangement joins TRBV2 to TRBJ1-2; 7 bases align to TRBD1. In germline, CDR1 is SNHLY, CDR2 FYNNEI. CDR3 length: 13 amino acids. V dropped 5 bases and J dropped 8; count of bases not matched to a gene: 8. The CDR3 sequence is CASSPTGPGGYTF. CDR3 coding DNA: TGTGCCAGCAGTCCGACAGGGCCTGGGGGCTACACCTTC.

In its sample, this clone was seen a few times. This chain uses TRBV27 with TRBJ1-5; 7 bases match TRBD1. With V trimmed by 8 bases and J by 1 base, 11 bases remained unmatched. CDR3 size: 16 residues. CDR1 and CDR2 (germline): MNHEY, SMNVEV (reference sequence). The CDR3: CASRGGSGGSNQPQHF. The CDR3 coding sequence is TGTGCCAGCCGAGGGGGCTCAGGTGGGAGCAATCAGCCCCAGCATTTT.

The chain has TRBV5-1 and TRBJ1-4, with 9 nucleotides matching TRBD1. Germline V gene data show CDR1 as SGHRS and CDR2 as YFSETQ. V dropped 4 bases and J dropped 8; count of bases not matched to a gene: 6. This CDR3 has 14 residues. CDR3 loop: CASSPGQGEEKLFF. The CDR3 nucleotides read TGCGCCAGCAGCCCGGGACAGGGAGAAGAAAAACTGTTTTTT.